The 29 T cell receptor beta chains presented below share a single source sample, sequenced in a study of cytomegalovirus exposure and HLA in healthy donors. The table came from immunoSEQ multiplex PCR; TCRdb's copy has only in-frame clones and leaves some out. The data contain approximately 120,000 clones, 89% of them singletons. Sample: PBMCs. Receptor source: a woman under 30 in good health and CMV-seronegative.

The chain has TRBV7-3 and TRBJ1-4; no reliable D call. V was cut by 5 bases and J by 6 bases, with 16 bases left in between. Germline V gives CDR1 SGHTA, CDR2 FQGTGA. The CDR3 consists of 15 residues. The CDR3 sequence: CASSPYEGGDEKLFF. The CDR3, as DNA: TGTGCCAGCAGCCCCTACGAGGGTGGGGATGAAAAACTGTTTTTT.

The chain combines TRBV4-1 with TRBJ2-1; D is unclear. Trimming pared 1 base from V and 7 bases from J, leaving 11 bases between. The CDR3 sequence is 14 residues long. The germline gives CDR1 MGHRA, CDR2 YSYEKL. The CDR3: CASSQVTMLNEQFF. CDR3 nucleotide sequence: TGCGCCAGCAGCCAAGTAACTATGTTGAATGAGCAGTTCTTC.

The chain recombines TRBV28 with TRBJ2-7; 7 nucleotides match TRBD1. The germline V gene has CDR1 MDHEN and CDR2 SYDVKM. This CDR3 has 15 residues. Trimming removed 2 bases from V and 2 bases from J; junction bases left unmatched: 6. CDR3 amino acids: CASSLLGQRPYEQYF. The DNA of the CDR3 is TGTGCCAGCAGTTTACTGGGACAGAGACCCTACGAGCAGTACTTC.

The chain carries TRBV7-3 and TRBJ2-5; D is unclear. V was trimmed by 5 bases and J by 0 bases, leaving 7 bases between them. The CDR3 spans 13 residues. The germline V gene has CDR1 SGHTA and CDR2 FQGTGA. CDR3 amino acids: CASSPVYQETQYF. Written as DNA, the CDR3 is TGTGCCAGCAGCCCAGTGTACCAAGAGACCCAGTACTTC.

The chain carries TRBV5-4 and TRBJ2-5; 7 nucleotides align to TRBD2. Trimming took 7 bases from V and 5 from J; bases not matched to a gene: 8. The CDR3 length is 13 residues. Germline-derived CDR1 and CDR2 are SGHNT and YYREEE (reference sequence). CDR3 region: CASSGGLSETQYF. CDR3 DNA sequence: TGTGCCAGCTCGGGGGGACTAAGTGAGACCCAGTACTTC.

The chain carries TRBV2 and TRBJ2-7; 7 nucleotides align to TRBD2. This CDR3 contains 14 residues. With 7 bases clipped from V and 3 bases from J, the junction kept 9 bases outside the gene matches. Germline V gene data show CDR1 as SNHLY and CDR2 as FYNNEI. CDR3 DNA: TGTGCCAGCACTTCTAGCGGTGGGGTCTACGAGCAGTACTTC. Its protein is CASTSSGGVYEQYF.

The V call is TRBV25-1, the J call TRBJ2-7; 10 bases align to TRBD2. CDR1 MGHDK and CDR2 SYGVNS come from the germline V gene. The junction had 6 bases not matched to a gene; V was cut back by 3 bases and J by 4 bases. This CDR3 is built from 15 residues. The CDR3 bases are TGTGCCAGCAGTGATCCGGGACTAGCGTCATACGAGCAGTACTTC. This sequence encodes CASSDPGLASYEQYF.

The CDR3 is CASSPVRRAGGFTDTQYF. In DNA, the CDR3 is TGTGCCAGCAGCCCGGTGCGTCGGGCGGGAGGGTTCACAGATACGCAGTATTTT. The V gene is TRBV5-8, the J gene TRBJ2-3; 9 bases map to TRBD2. The J segment lost 2 bases and the V segment lost 4 bases, leaving 14 bases of the junction unmatched. Germline CDR1 SGHTS, CDR2 YDEGEE. This CDR3 region has 18 residues.

This clone was observed a few times. This chain joins TRBV12-5 and TRBJ2-1; D uncertain. The CDR3 sequence is 14 residues long. Germline CDR1 and CDR2: LGHNT and FRNRAP. Trimming shortened V by 6 bases and J by 3 bases, and 12 bases separated the two germline ends. The CDR3 DNA sequence: TGTGCTAGTGGCTCCCCCAGCGTCTACAATGAGCAGTTCTTC. It yields the protein CASGSPSVYNEQFF.

The CDR3 loop reads CASSAAGTGAYEQYF. The CDR3 nucleotides are TGCGCCAGCAGCGCGGCCGGGACAGGGGCCTACGAGCAGTACTTC. The chain recombines TRBV5-1 with TRBJ2-7; 10 bases agree with TRBD1. Germline CDR1 and CDR2: SGHRS and YFSETQ. V trimming: 4 bases; J trimming: 2 bases; junction bases outside the gene matches: 6. CDR3 length: 15 residues.

The chain recombines TRBV4-1 with TRBJ2-7, with 9 bases identical to TRBD2. The CDR3 runs 15 residues. Germline V gives CDR1 MGHRA, CDR2 YSYEKL. V trimming: 1 base; J trimming: 5 bases; junction bases outside the gene matches: 6. CDR3 sequence reads: CASSQGWLAGNEQYF. The CDR3 bases are TGCGCCAGCAGCCAAGGCTGGCTAGCGGGAAACGAGCAGTACTTC.

This chain connects TRBV4-1 to TRBJ2-1; possibly TRBD2 for D (6 bases). The CDR3 runs 17 residues. CDR1 and CDR2 from the germline V gene are MGHRA and YSYEKL. The V gene lost 6 bases and the J gene lost 0 bases, with 18 bases spanning the gap. CDR3 region: CASRLSSAPSSYNEQFF. The DNA of the CDR3 is TGCGCCAGCAGGCTTTCTAGCGCCCCCAGCTCCTACAATGAGCAGTTCTTC.

The chain employs TRBV4-1 and TRBJ2-1, with 10 bases identical to TRBD1. There are 15 residues in the CDR3. J lost 4 bases, V lost 1 base, and 1 base had no gene match. CDR1 MGHRA and CDR2 YSYEKL come from the germline V gene. Written as DNA, the CDR3 is TGCGCCAGCAGCCAAGGGACAGGGGGGTACAATGAGCAGTTCTTC. Translation gives CASSQGTGGYNEQFF.

The rearrangement uses TRBV19 and TRBJ2-1; D perhaps matches TRBD1 (6 bases). CDR1 is LNHDA and CDR2 is SQIVND in the germline V gene (reference sequence). This CDR3 contains 13 residues. V was cut by 4 bases and J by 6 bases, with 10 bases left in between. CDR3 in DNA: TGTGCCAGTAGTAATTACAGGGTCAATGAGCAGTTCTTC. Translation: CASSNYRVNEQFF.

This chain joins TRBV18 and TRBJ2-7, with D unresolved. CDR3 length: 11 amino acids. The V and J ends lost 6 bases and 3 bases respectively, with 6 bases between them. Germline CDR1 KGHSH, CDR2 LQKENI. The CDR3 sequence is CASSPGYEQYF. The DNA for the CDR3 is TGTGCCAGCTCCCCGGGCTACGAGCAGTACTTC.

This sequence joins TRBV30 and TRBJ1-1; 7 bases are a match to TRBD1. Germline assignment: CDR1 GTSNPN and CDR2 SVGIG (reference sequence). The V gene end was trimmed by 3 bases and the J gene end by 5 bases; junction bases not matched to a gene: 6. The CDR3 is 13 residues long. DNA for the CDR3: TGTGCCTGGAGCGTAGGGGGCGCGACTGAAGCTTTCTTT. It encodes CAWSVGGATEAFF.

This clone was seen once. The gene calls are TRBV12-2 and TRBJ1-5. TRBV12-2 represents a pseudogene. The CDR3 consists of 15 residues. In DNA form, the CDR3 reads TGTGCAAGTCGCTTATTTGCAGGAGGGGATCAGCCCCAGCATTTT. Its protein is CASRLFAGGDQPQHF.

The chain joins TRBV9 to TRBJ2-5, with TRBD2 matching 8 bases. V lost 6 bases, J lost 2 bases, and 3 bases stayed unmatched. The CDR3 covers 13 residues. Germline CDR1 SGDLS, CDR2 YYNGEE. CDR3 residues: CASTGGGQETQYF. Here the CDR3 DNA reads TGTGCCAGCACCGGGGGGGGGCAAGAGACCCAGTACTTC.

The genes are TRBV7-3 and TRBJ2-1; possible D gene TRBD1, 5 bases. Germline V CDR1 and CDR2: SGHTA, FQGTGA. The CDR3 runs to 14 residues. The germline V and J ends were trimmed by 5 bases and 4 bases, with 12 bases remaining between them. The CDR3 DNA reads as TGTGCCAGCAGCCAGGGTTTCGAGTACAATGAGCAGTTCTTC. Translation gives CASSQGFEYNEQFF.

The J gene is TRBJ1-3, the V gene TRBV5-4; D is unresolved. The V end lost 4 bases, the J end lost 0 bases, and 11 bases lay between the germline ends. The CDR3 runs 15 residues. Per the germline V gene, CDR1 is SGHNT and CDR2 is YYREEE (reference sequence). CDR3 amino acids: CASSTQTLSGNTIYF. CDR3 nucleotide sequence: TGTGCCAGCAGCACACAGACGCTCTCTGGAAACACCATATATTTT.

J is TRBJ1-2 and V is TRBV9, with TRBD1 matching 7 bases. Trimming removed 0 bases from V and 8 bases from J; junction bases left unmatched: 10. CDR1 SGDLS and CDR2 YYNGEE come from the germline V gene. CDR3 length: 15 residues. CDR3 amino acids: CASSVAPDRTGGYTF. The CDR3 DNA is TGTGCCAGCAGCGTAGCCCCGGACAGGACGGGGGGCTACACCTTC.

The chain joins TRBV6-5 to TRBJ2-7; TRBD2 matches at 12 bases. CDR3 length: 14 residues. Germline loops: CDR1 MNHEY, CDR2 SVGAGI. Unmatched junction bases numbered 6, after V lost 5 bases and J lost 7 bases. The DNA of the CDR3 is TGTGCCAGCAGTAATCTAGCGGGAGGGGGGGAGCAGTACTTC. It translates to CASSNLAGGGEQYF.

This clone was seen only once. J is TRBJ2-1 and V is TRBV5-1; 14 bases map to TRBD2. CDR3 length: 18 residues. Germline V gives CDR1 SGHRS, CDR2 YFSETQ. The junction had 12 bases not matched to a gene; V was cut back by 2 bases and J by 8 bases. CDR3: CASSFAVIGTSGSHEQFF. In nucleotides, the CDR3 is TGCGCCAGCAGCTTTGCCGTTATTGGGACTAGCGGGAGCCATGAGCAGTTCTTC. The full variable domain, rest sourced from reference TRBV5-1 and TRBJ2-1, is KAGVTQTPRYLIKTRGQQVTLSCSPISGHRSVSWYQQTPGQGLQFLFEYFSETQRNKGNFPGRFSGRQFSNSRSEMNVSTLELGDSALYLCASSFAVIGTSGSHEQFFGPGTRLTVL.

The gene calls are TRBV29-1 and TRBJ2-1; D not certain. Germline V gives CDR1 SQVTM, CDR2 ANQGSEA. The CDR3 consists of 11 residues. Trimming shortened V by 1 base and J by 10 bases, and 8 bases separated the two germline ends. As DNA, the CDR3 is TGCAGCGTTGAAGTCCCCGGGGAGCAGTTCTTC. Protein product: CSVEVPGEQFF.

The chain recombines TRBV7-9 with TRBJ2-7, with 8 bases aligning to TRBD2. Germline CDR1 and CDR2: SEHNR and FQNEAQ (reference sequence). The ends lost 5 bases at V and 2 bases at J; junction bases unmatched: 5. The CDR3 extends over 14 amino acids. The CDR3 is CASSPSGSTYEQYF. The CDR3 region has the DNA TGTGCCAGCAGCCCTAGCGGGTCCACCTACGAGCAGTACTTC.

In this sample, this clone turned up once. The chain carries TRBV5-1 and TRBJ2-7; the match to TRBD2 covers 11 bases. V was pared by 2 bases and J by 3 bases, with 4 bases of the junction left unmatched. The CDR3 consists of 15 residues. Germline CDR1 is SGHRS and CDR2 is YFSETQ. CDR3 in amino acids: CASSFSSGRNYEQYF. CDR3 sequence (DNA): TGCGCCAGCAGCTTTTCTAGCGGGAGGAACTACGAGCAGTACTTC.

This chain links TRBV5-1 with TRBJ2-1; 7 nucleotides line up with TRBD2. This CDR3 contains 15 residues. V shed 4 bases and J 13 bases; nucleotides not matched to a gene: 17. CDR1 is SGHRS and CDR2 is YFSETQ in the germline V gene. The DNA of the CDR3 is TGCGCCAGCAGCGTAATGGGTTTGCGGGAGTCCCTTCAGTTCTTC. This sequence encodes CASSVMGLRESLQFF.

CDR3 sequence reads: CAWTFRGGGMNTEAFF. In DNA, the CDR3 is TGTGCCTGGACCTTTAGGGGAGGCGGGATGAACACTGAAGCTTTCTTT. The V and J genes are TRBV30 and TRBJ1-1; tentative D call: TRBD1 (5 bases). Trimming shortened V by 4 bases and J by 0 bases, and 18 bases separated the two germline ends. The germline CDR1 and CDR2 sequences are GTSNPN and SVGIG (reference sequence). This CDR3 has 16 amino acids.

The V and J genes are TRBV5-1 and TRBJ2-1; 13 bases fit TRBD2. Trimming removed 5 bases from V and 4 bases from J; junction bases left unmatched: 0. Per the germline V gene, CDR1 is SGHRS and CDR2 is YFSETQ. The CDR3 is 14 amino acids. DNA for the CDR3: TGCGCCAGCAGGGGACTAGCGGGATACAATGAGCAGTTCTTC. The encoded protein is CASRGLAGYNEQFF.